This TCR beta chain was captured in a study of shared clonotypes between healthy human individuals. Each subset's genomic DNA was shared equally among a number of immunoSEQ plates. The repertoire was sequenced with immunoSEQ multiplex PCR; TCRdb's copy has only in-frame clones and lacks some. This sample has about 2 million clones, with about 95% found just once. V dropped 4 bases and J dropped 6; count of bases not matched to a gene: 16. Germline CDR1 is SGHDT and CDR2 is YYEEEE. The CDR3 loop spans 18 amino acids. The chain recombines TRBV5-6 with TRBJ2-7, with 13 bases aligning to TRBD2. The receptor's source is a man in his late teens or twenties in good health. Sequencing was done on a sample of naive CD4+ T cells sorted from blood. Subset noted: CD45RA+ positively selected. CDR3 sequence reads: CASSPPGLAGKVSFEQYF. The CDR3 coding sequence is TGTGCCAGCAGCCCTCCGGGACTAGCGGGGAAGGTCTCGTTCGAGCAGTACTTC. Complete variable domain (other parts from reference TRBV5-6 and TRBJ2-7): DAGVTQSPTHLIKTRGQQVTLRCSPKSGHDTVSWYQQALGQGPQFIFQYYEEEERQRGNFPDRFSGHQFPNYSSELNVNALLLGDSALYLCASSPPGLAGKVSFEQYFGPGTRLTVT.